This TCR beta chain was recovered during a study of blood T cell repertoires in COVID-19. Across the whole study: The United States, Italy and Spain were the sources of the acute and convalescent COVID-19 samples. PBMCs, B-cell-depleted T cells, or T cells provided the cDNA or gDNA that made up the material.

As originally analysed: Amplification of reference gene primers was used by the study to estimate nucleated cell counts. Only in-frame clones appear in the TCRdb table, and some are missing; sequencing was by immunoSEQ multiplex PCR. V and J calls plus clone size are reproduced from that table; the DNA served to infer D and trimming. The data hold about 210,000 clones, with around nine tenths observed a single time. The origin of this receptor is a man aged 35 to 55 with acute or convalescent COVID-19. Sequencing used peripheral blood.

In nucleotides, the CDR3 is TGTGCCAGCAGCCCCCGGACAGCTTTATATACCTACGAGCAGTACTTC. This gives the protein CASSPRTALYTYEQYF. This rearrangement joins TRBV6-2 or TRBV6-3 to TRBJ2-7; D perhaps matches TRBD1 (6 bases). V was clipped by 6 bases and J by 2 bases, with 20 bases between them. Germline lookup yields CDR1 MNHEY and CDR2 SVGEGT. CDR3 size: 16 residues.